One and the same sample provided the 13 T cell receptor beta chains below, sequenced in a study of blood T cell repertoires in COVID-19. Assay used: immunoSEQ multiplex PCR; TCRdb lists only in-frame clones, some missing. The sample yields around 120,000 clones, less than 90% seen once. Sequencing was carried out using peripheral blood. These receptors all stem from an elderly man with acute or convalescent COVID-19.

This chain links TRBV25-1 with TRBJ1-4, with D unresolved. This CDR3 contains 15 residues. Trimming removed 2 bases at V and 0 bases at J, with 7 bases between. Germline CDR1 MGHDK, CDR2 SYGVNS. CDR3 residues: CASSETVATNEKLFF. CDR3 DNA: TGTGCCAGCAGTGAAACGGTTGCAACTAATGAAAAACTGTTTTTT.

The chain carries TRBV12-2 and TRBJ2-1; the table calls TRBD2, which could not be checked here. TRBV12-2 is recorded as a pseudogene. CDR3 length: 15 amino acids. CDR3 sequence reads: CASRCPGLAGREQFF. The CDR3 region has the DNA TGTGCAAGTCGCTGCCCGGGACTAGCGGGTCGGGAGCAGTTCTTC.

The chain links TRBV2 to TRBJ2-2, with TRBD2 identical over 10 bases. Germline V gene data show CDR1 as SNHLY and CDR2 as FYNNEI. J gave up 7 bases and V 5 bases, and 7 bases lay outside the gene matches. CDR3 length: 15 residues. The CDR3 loop is CASSPGTSVGGELFF. The CDR3 DNA sequence: TGTGCCAGCAGTCCAGGGACTAGCGTGGGCGGGGAGCTGTTTTTT.

The chain employs TRBV21-1 and TRBJ2-1; TRBD2 is the table's D call and was not checked against the DNA. TRBV21-1 has pseudogene status. The CDR3 spans 15 residues. The CDR3 loop reads CASRVKRISYNEQFF. Here the CDR3 DNA reads TGTGCCAGCCGGGTTAAGCGTATTTCCTACAATGAGCAGTTCTTC.

V and J are TRBV9 and TRBJ1-3, with 8 bases aligning to TRBD1. Germline V CDR1 and CDR2: SGDLS, YYNGEE. The CDR3 runs 17 residues. With 0 bases clipped from V and 0 bases from J, the junction kept 5 bases outside the gene matches. The CDR3 reads CASSVGQGSFSGNTIYF. The DNA for the CDR3 is TGTGCCAGCAGCGTAGGACAGGGGAGCTTCTCTGGAAACACCATATATTTT.

For this clone: One end of the junction varies from germline; a read error may be responsible. The chain couples TRBV27 to TRBJ2-5, with D possibly TRBD1 on 6 matching bases. The CDR3 spans 13 residues. Germline V lookup: CDR1 MNHEY, CDR2 SMNVEV (reference sequence). The CDR3 spells CASKTGNQETQYF. The CDR3 coding sequence is TGTGCCAGCAAAACAGGGAACCAGGAGACCCAGTACTTC.

This chain connects TRBV7-9 to TRBJ2-3; 8 nucleotides match TRBD2. The CDR3 spans 15 residues. Per the germline V gene, CDR1 is SEHNR and CDR2 is FQNEAQ (reference sequence). J was trimmed by 7 bases and V by 2 bases; bases with no gene match: 8. CDR3 DNA: TGTGCCAGCAGCTTAAGGGCTAGCGGGCCCAATACGCAGTATTTT. Its translation: CASSLRASGPNTQYF.

The chain has TRBV3-1 (or the pseudogene TRBV3-2) and TRBJ1-5; D remains ambiguous. Looked up from germline, CDR1 is LGHDT and CDR2 is YNNKEL (reference sequence). This CDR3 comprises 12 residues. V lost 1 base and J lost 10, with 8 bases in between. In DNA, the CDR3 is TGTGCCAGCAGCCAAGGAGGATACCCCCAGCATTTT. This sequence encodes CASSQGGYPQHF.

The chain is built from TRBV30 and TRBJ2-6; 7 positions agree with TRBD1. The length of the CDR3 is 16 residues. V lost 4 bases and J lost 0; bases outside the gene matches: 6. Germline V gene sequence: CDR1 GTSNPN, CDR2 SVGIG (reference sequence). The DNA for the CDR3 is TGTGCCTGGAAGACAGGGTTATTCTCTGGGGCCAACGTCCTGACTTTC. It encodes CAWKTGLFSGANVLTF.

This clone was found once. The rearrangement joins TRBV5-1 to TRBJ2-2, with 8 bases identical to TRBD1. Trimming cost V 4 bases and J 3 bases; bases outside gene matches: 5. The CDR3 totals 15 residues. CDR1 is SGHRS, CDR2 YFSETQ, per germline. This CDR3 reads CASSPRGPDTGELFF. The CDR3 DNA is TGCGCCAGCAGCCCCAGGGGGCCCGACACCGGGGAGCTGTTTTTT.

The chain combines TRBV2 with TRBJ2-3; D call uncertain. The CDR3 runs to 12 residues. V was clipped by 5 bases and J by 0 bases, with 3 bases between them. Germline V gene data show CDR1 as SNHLY and CDR2 as FYNNEI. The CDR3 spells CASSRSTDTQYF. Written as DNA, the CDR3 is TGTGCCAGCAGTCGGAGCACAGATACGCAGTATTTT. Based on the CDR3 plus reference TRBV2 and TRBJ2-3, the full variable domain is EPEVTQTPSHQVTQMGQEVILRCVPISNHLYFYWYRQILGQKVEFLVSFYNNEISEKSEIFDDQFSVERPDGSNFTLKIRSTKLEDSAMYFCASSRSTDTQYFGPGTRLTVL.

Points on this clone: This sample also contains other DNA sequences that code for the same CDR3. The genes are TRBV18 and TRBJ1-5, with D tentatively TRBD1 (6 bases). Trimming left V 3 bases short and J 6 bases short, with 9 bases between. CDR1 and CDR2 from the germline V gene are KGHSH and LQKENI. The CDR3 contains 13 residues. This CDR3 is CASSPTGTQPQHF. Written as DNA, the CDR3 is TGTGCCAGCTCACCGACAGGAACTCAGCCCCAGCATTTT.

This sequence joins TRBV29-1 and TRBJ1-4; maybe TRBD1 (5 bases). The CDR3 runs 12 residues. Germline CDR1 is SQVTM and CDR2 is ANQGSEA. The V and J ends lost 5 bases and 6 bases respectively, with 10 bases between them. The CDR3 is CSVSQGDEKLFF. CDR3 coding DNA: TGCAGCGTTAGCCAGGGCGATGAAAAACTGTTTTTT.